This passage covers 15 T cell receptor beta chains from one sample sequenced in a study of identical twins. Each CDR3 protein is one row after TCRdb ran MiXCR on the 5' RACE reads. The data contain nearly 900,000 distinct CDR3 sequences, roughly 12% of them seen just once; the ten biggest clones take up under 2%. This same sample was also part of a study on yellow fever vaccine responses in identical twins.

Input material: PBMCs. The receptors were sampled from a woman younger than 35 in good health.

V gene TRBV20-1 combines with J gene TRBJ2-2; 8 bases align to TRBD1. Germline V gene sequence: CDR1 DFQATT, CDR2 SNEGSKA (reference sequence). The CDR3 runs to 15 residues. Germline trimming cut 2 bases from V and 0 bases from J; bases unmatched to any gene: 2. The CDR3 loop reads CSARQTGANTGELFF. DNA of the CDR3: TGCAGTGCTAGACAGACAGGGGCGAACACCGGGGAGCTGTTTTTT.

The chain carries TRBV2 and TRBJ1-1, with a possible D match to TRBD1 (5 bases). Germline V gene lookup returns CDR1 SNHLY and CDR2 FYNNEI. The CDR3 has 14 amino acids. The V end lost 6 bases, the J end lost 1 base, and 12 bases lay between the germline ends. The CDR3 region is CASRRDGPNTEAFF. CDR3 coding DNA: TGTGCCAGCAGACGGGACGGACCGAACACTGAAGCTTTCTTT.

There are a few counts of this clonotype. This chain links TRBV5-1 with TRBJ2-1; D ambiguous. The CDR3 covers 13 residues. The germline V gene has CDR1 SGHRS and CDR2 YFSETQ. V lost 4 bases and J lost 6, with 11 bases in between. This CDR3 reads CASSDLGSNEQFF. CDR3 DNA: TGCGCCAGCAGCGACCTAGGGTCCAATGAGCAGTTCTTC.

V usage is TRBV12-3 or TRBV12-4 and J usage is TRBJ2-2, with D possibly TRBD2 on 6 matching bases. The CDR3 sequence is 16 residues long. Trimming took 3 bases from V and 0 from J, leaving 11 bases between them. DNA of the CDR3: TGTGCCAGCAGTTTGGGGAGGATCACGAACACCGGGGAGCTGTTTTTT. Encoded protein: CASSLGRITNTGELFF.

V usage is TRBV7-8 and J usage is TRBJ2-1; possibly TRBD1 for D (5 bases). The CDR3 runs 15 residues. Germline V gene data show CDR1 as SGHVS and CDR2 as FQNEAQ. Trimming took off 5 bases at V and 6 bases at J, with 17 bases between the two ends. The CDR3 DNA sequence: TGTGCCAGCAGCCCAGGGCGGTTAGTGGGCAATGAGCAGTTCTTC. The encoded protein is CASSPGRLVGNEQFF. The full variable domain, rest sourced from reference TRBV7-8 and TRBJ2-1, is GAGVSQSPRYKVAKRGQDVALRCDPISGHVSLFWYQQALGQGPEFLTYFQNEAQLDKSGLPSDRFFAERPEGSVSTLKIQRTQQEDSAVYLCASSPGRLVGNEQFFGPGTRLTVL.

The chain uses TRBV19 and TRBJ1-4, with D possibly being TRBD1 (5 bases). V lost 9 bases and J lost 3, with 17 bases in between. From germline, CDR1 is LNHDA and CDR2 SQIVND (reference sequence). CDR3 length: 15 amino acids. In DNA form, the CDR3 reads TGTGCCAGCACTAGCCGGACAAGCTCTAATGAAAAACTGTTTTTT. Amino acids: CASTSRTSSNEKLFF.

This clonotype was detected a few times. DNA for the CDR3: TGTGCCAGCAGTTCGCCCGACAGACTGAATGAGCAGTTCTTC. The encoded protein is CASSSPDRLNEQFF. The chain uses TRBV12-3 or TRBV12-4 and TRBJ2-1, with D possibly being TRBD1 (5 bases). Trimming stripped 4 bases from V and 7 bases from J, with 14 bases between. The CDR3 is 14 amino acids.

This clonotype appeared a few times. J is TRBJ2-7 and V is TRBV5-1; 8 nucleotides match TRBD2. The CDR3 sequence is 15 residues long. The V gene end was trimmed by 4 bases and the J gene end by 2 bases; junction bases not matched to a gene: 8. Germline CDR1 SGHRS, CDR2 YFSETQ. The CDR3 DNA follows: TGCGCCAGCAGCAGACAAGCGGGAGACACCTACGAGCAGTACTTC. It codes for CASSRQAGDTYEQYF.

This rearrangement joins TRBV12-3 or TRBV12-4 to TRBJ2-5; D call uncertain. Trimming took off 7 bases at V and 0 bases at J, with 12 bases between the two ends. There are 14 residues in the CDR3. The CDR3 reads CASIPGEYQETQYF. The CDR3 bases are TGTGCCAGCATTCCGGGCGAGTACCAAGAGACCCAGTACTTC.

The sample holds many counts of this clonotype. The chain recombines TRBV12-3 or TRBV12-4 with TRBJ1-1; tentatively, D is TRBD1 (5 bases). There are 14 residues in the CDR3. V lost 3 bases to trimming and J lost 7 bases, with 15 bases between them. The CDR3 DNA reads TGTGCCAGCAGTTTTCGGATCGGGACTGTTGAAGCTTTCTTT. Translating gives CASSFRIGTVEAFF.

The rearrangement joins TRBV28 to TRBJ2-7; D possibly uses TRBD1 or TRBD2 (6 bases each). Trimming stripped 7 bases from V and 0 bases from J, with 16 bases between. The germline V gene has CDR1 MDHEN and CDR2 SYDVKM. This CDR3 is 15 amino acids long. The CDR3 DNA reads TGTGCCAGCAATCCTCGAGGGGGGCTCTCCTACGAGCAGTACTTC. Its translation: CASNPRGGLSYEQYF.

The chain recombines TRBV20-1 with TRBJ2-2; D possibly corresponds to TRBD2 (5 bases). CDR1 and CDR2 (germline): DFQATT, SNEGSKA (reference sequence). The CDR3 sequence is 14 residues long. Trimming took off 7 bases at V and 8 bases at J, with 20 bases between the two ends. CDR3 DNA: TGCAGTGTGAGCGGTGACTCAAGAGCTGGGGAGCTGTTTTTT. Its translation: CSVSGDSRAGELFF.

The J gene is TRBJ2-3, the V gene TRBV27; TRBD2 agrees at 7 bases. This CDR3 has 17 residues. Looked up from germline, CDR1 is MNHEY and CDR2 is SMNVEV (reference sequence). J lost 2 bases, V lost 7 bases, and 15 bases had no gene match. DNA of the CDR3: TGTGCCAGCAAATATCATCGGCTAGCGGCCCACACAGATACGCAGTATTTT. Translated: CASKYHRLAAHTDTQYF.

This clonotype came up a few times. DNA of the CDR3: TGTGCCAGCAGCTTAGGCTCCCTGCCCCAAGAGACCCAGTACTTC. The encoded protein is CASSLGSLPQETQYF. V and J are TRBV5-6 and TRBJ2-5; no clear D gene. V lost 2 bases to trimming and J lost 1 base, with 12 bases between them. Germline loops: CDR1 SGHDT, CDR2 YYEEEE. The CDR3 length is 15 residues.

This clonotype came up a few times. The rearrangement links TRBV7-9 to TRBJ2-3; unclear D gene. The CDR3 contains 17 residues. The germline CDR1 and CDR2 sequences are SEHNR and FQNEAQ (reference sequence). V gave up 6 bases and J gave up 0 bases, with 19 bases separating them. The CDR3 sequence is CASRGLTLLGSTDTQYF. DNA of the CDR3: TGTGCCAGCAGAGGCCTTACGCTACTGGGGAGCACAGATACGCAGTATTTT.